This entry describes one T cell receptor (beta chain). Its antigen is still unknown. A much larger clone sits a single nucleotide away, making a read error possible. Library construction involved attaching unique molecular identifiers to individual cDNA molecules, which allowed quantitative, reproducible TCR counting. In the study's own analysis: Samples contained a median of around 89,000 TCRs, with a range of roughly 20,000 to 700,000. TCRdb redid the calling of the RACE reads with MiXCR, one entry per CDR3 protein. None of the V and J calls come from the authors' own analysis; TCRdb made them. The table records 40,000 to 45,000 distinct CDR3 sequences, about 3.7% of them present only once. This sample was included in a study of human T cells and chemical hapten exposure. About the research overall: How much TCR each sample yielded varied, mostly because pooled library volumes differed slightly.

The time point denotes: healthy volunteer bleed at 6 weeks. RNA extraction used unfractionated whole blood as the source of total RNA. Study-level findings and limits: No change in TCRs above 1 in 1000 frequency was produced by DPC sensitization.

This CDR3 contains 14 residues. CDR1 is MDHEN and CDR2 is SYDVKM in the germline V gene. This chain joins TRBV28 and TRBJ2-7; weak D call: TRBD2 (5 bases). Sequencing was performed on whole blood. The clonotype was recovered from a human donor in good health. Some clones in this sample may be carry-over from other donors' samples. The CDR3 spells CSSSTRWERYEQYF. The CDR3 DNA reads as TGTTCCAGCAGTACCCGATGGGAGCGCTACGAGCAGTACTTC.